This entry lists 29 T cell receptor beta chains sequenced from one sample in a study of T cells in women clearing cervical HPV infection. TCRdb keeps only in-frame clones here, not all; method: immunoSEQ multiplex PCR. This sample's table reports fewer than 35,000 clones. What was sequenced was blood buffy coat. Source of these receptors: a woman between 18 and 70 years old with a cervical HPV16 infection that either progressed to CIN3+ or cleared (not recorded which).

As for this clone: Coverage ceases 3 residues before the CDR3 finishes, and the germline J gene fills in the end. The chain combines TRBV4-2 with TRBJ2-3, with D perhaps TRBD2 (7 bases). This CDR3 contains 17 residues. Germline values: CDR1 LGHNA, CDR2 YNFKEQ. Trimming pared 0 bases from V and 2 bases from J, leaving 15 bases between. The covered CDR3 bases are TGTGCCAGCAGCCAAGAGGGGGGGGCGGGGTCCACAGATACG. This translates into CASSQEGGAGSTDT. The full CDR3 protein reads CASSQEGGAGSTDTQYF.

Details on this clone: The read gets to within 3 residues of the CDR3 end, and the germline J gene fills in the rest. V usage is TRBV6-2 or TRBV6-3 and J usage is TRBJ1-5, with 8 bases aligning to TRBD1. Losses at the gene ends were 5 bases for V and 3 bases for J; bases not matched to a gene: 6. The V gene's germline CDR1 is MNHEY and CDR2 SVGEGT. The CDR3 has 15 amino acids. The sequenced CDR3 bases are TGTGCCAGCAGTACCGGACAGGGACACAATCAGCCC. It is translated as CASSTGQGHNQP. The entire CDR3 reads CASSTGQGHNQPQHF.

On this clone: The read is 3 residues too short to cover the CDR3 end, so that end is filled in from the germline J gene. The rearrangement joins TRBV6-2 or TRBV6-3 to TRBJ2-7; 11 nucleotides agree with TRBD2. Germline trimming cut 2 bases from V and 2 bases from J; bases unmatched to any gene: 5. Germline V lookup: CDR1 MNHEY, CDR2 SVGEGT. There are 16 residues in the CDR3. The CDR3 DNA, read in part, is TGTGCCAGCAGTTACGTAGCGGGAGGGCTACCCTACGAG. As protein: CASSYVAGGLPYE. The entire CDR3 sequence reads CASSYVAGGLPYEQYF.

Worth noting for this clone: The read gets to within 3 residues of the CDR3 end, and the germline J gene fills in the rest. The chain recombines TRBV27 with TRBJ2-2; 13 bases agree with TRBD2. The CDR3 is 15 amino acids. V lost 8 bases to trimming and J lost 6 bases; unmatched junction nucleotides: 6. The germline gives CDR1 MNHEY, CDR2 SMNVEV (reference sequence). The CDR3 DNA, read in part, is TGTGCCAGCGGGAGGACTAGCGGGAGTCCCGGGGAG. Its translation is CASGRTSGSPGE. The whole CDR3 sequence is CASGRTSGSPGELFF.

This clone is medium-sized by frequency. The observed sequence ends 3 residues before the CDR3 terminus, with the missing tail filled in from the germline J gene. The chain combines TRBV6-4 with TRBJ2-1; 8 bases align to TRBD2. Germline lookup yields CDR1 MRHNA and CDR2 SNTAGT. V lost 7 bases and J lost 3; bases outside the gene matches: 11. CDR3 size: 16 residues. CDR3 DNA, as far as it was read: TGTGCCAGCACCCCAAGTCAGACTAGCGACTACAATGAG. Translation gives CASTPSQTSDYNE. The entire CDR3 protein is CASTPSQTSDYNEQFF.

As regards this clone: The read ends 3 residues early relative to the CDR3; the germline J gene fills the gap. The chain is built from TRBV7-3 and TRBJ2-1; 14 bases agree with TRBD2. The CDR3 extends over 14 amino acids. The ends lost 5 bases at V and 9 bases at J; junction bases unmatched: 3. The germline CDR1 and CDR2 sequences are SGHTA and FQGTGA. Incomplete CDR3 DNA: TGTGCCAGCAGCCAAGGGACTAGCGGGGGTGAG. Its translation is CASSQGTSGGE. The CDR3 in full is CASSQGTSGGEQFF.

As concerns this clone: Read coverage stops 3 residues before the CDR3 terminus; the germline J gene supplies the remainder. The rearrangement joins TRBV19 to TRBJ1-2, with D unclear. CDR1 is LNHDA and CDR2 is SQIVND in the germline V gene (reference sequence). The CDR3 covers 10 residues. CDR3 amino acids: CASGSGGYTF. CDR3 DNA (partial): TGTGCCAGTGGGTCGGGGGGC.

A note on this clone: The read terminates 3 residues ahead of where the CDR3 ends, so the germline J gene completes it. The chain employs TRBV6-2 or TRBV6-3 and TRBJ1-4, with D possibly TRBD1 on 6 matching bases. The CDR3 length is 15 residues. V lost 7 bases and J lost 6, with 18 bases in between. Germline V CDR1 and CDR2: MNHEY, SVGEGT. The CDR3 DNA, read in part, is TGTGCCAGCAAGGAAGAGGGAGGGGGTGATGAAAAA. It encodes CASKEEGGGDEK. The complete CDR3 sequence is CASKEEGGGDEKLFF.

The covered CDR3 bases are TGTGCCACCAGTGGGCGCCCGGGACTAGCCTCAGATACG. Protein product: CATSGRPGLASDT. The full CDR3 reads CATSGRPGLASDTQYF. The chain employs TRBV24-1 and TRBJ2-3, with 9 bases fitting TRBD2. The CDR3 is cut off 3 residues early in the read; its end comes from the germline J gene. The CDR3 runs to 16 residues. V shed 5 bases, J shed 4 bases, and the junction held 9 bases outside the gene matches. CDR1 is KGHDR, CDR2 SFDVKD, per germline.

In regard to this clone: The read gets to within 3 residues of the CDR3 end, and the germline J gene fills in the rest. The V call is TRBV7-3, the J call TRBJ2-5; 15 bases align to TRBD2. This CDR3 spans 17 amino acids. Germline V gives CDR1 SGHTA, CDR2 FQGTGA. V lost 1 base to trimming and J lost 4 bases; unmatched junction nucleotides: 4. The covered CDR3 bases are TGTGCCAGCAGCTTAAGGGGACTAGCGGGGGGAGGAGAGACC. Amino acids: CASSLRGLAGGGET. The full CDR3 protein reads CASSLRGLAGGGETQYF.

Comments on this clone: The sequenced fragment ends 3 residues before the CDR3 boundary, so the rest is inferred from the germline J gene. V is TRBV19 and J is TRBJ2-7; possibly TRBD2 for D (6 bases). The CDR3 contains 14 residues. The V gene's germline CDR1 is LNHDA and CDR2 SQIVND (reference sequence). V was pared by 3 bases and J by 6 bases, with 15 bases between. Incomplete CDR3 DNA: TGTGCCAGTAGTATTGGGGGACTGGGCTCCGAG. Protein product: CASSIGGLGSE. The full CDR3 protein reads CASSIGGLGSEQYF.

The sequenced CDR3 bases are TGTGCCATCAGGGAGACAGGGGGCTTTCGCGAG. Translation: CAIRETGGFRE. The whole CDR3 sequence is CAIRETGGFREQYF. The chain employs TRBV10-3 and TRBJ2-7, with 10 bases matching TRBD1. With the read ending 3 residues before the CDR3 end, the germline J gene is used to fill in that end. The ends lost 6 bases at V and 6 bases at J; junction bases unmatched: 8. The germline gives CDR1 ENHRY, CDR2 SYGVKD. The CDR3 extends over 14 amino acids.

Of note for this clone: The read terminates 3 residues before the CDR3 end, so the remaining end is supplied by the germline J gene. V and J are TRBV29-1 and TRBJ1-2; 7 bases agree with TRBD1. In germline, CDR1 is SQVTM, CDR2 ANQGSEA. The CDR3 is 12 amino acids. Incomplete CDR3 DNA: TGCAGCGTTGAGACTACAGGGGAGGGC. Translated, it gives CSVETTGEG. The whole CDR3 sequence is CSVETTGEGYTF.

Concerning this clone: Sequencing ends 3 residues short of the CDR3 end; the germline J gene provides the rest. The V gene is TRBV5-1, the J gene TRBJ1-4; a possible D gene is TRBD1 (5 bases). This CDR3 is built from 18 residues. Trimming stripped 0 bases from V and 7 bases from J, with 22 bases between. Germline assignment: CDR1 SGHRS and CDR2 YFSETQ. The covered CDR3 bases are TGCGCCAGCAGCTTGGATGGCACTGACATTTCTAGGGGTGAAAAA. Its protein is CASSLDGTDISRGEK. The entire CDR3 sequence reads CASSLDGTDISRGEKLFF.

Remarks on this clone: The read ends 3 residues shy of where the CDR3 ends; the end is completed using the germline J gene. The chain couples TRBV5-1 to TRBJ2-6, with D maybe TRBD1 (6 bases). Germline V lookup: CDR1 SGHRS, CDR2 YFSETQ. The CDR3 extends over 18 amino acids. Trimming took off 2 bases at V and 0 bases at J, with 15 bases between the two ends. The CDR3 bases that were read are TGCGCCAGCAGCTTCCGGACAGACATATTCTCTGGGGCCAACGTC. Protein sequence: CASSFRTDIFSGANV. The CDR3, in full, reads CASSFRTDIFSGANVLTF. Looking up the rest from reference TRBV5-1 and TRBJ2-6 gives the full variable domain: KAGVTQTPRYLIKTRGQQVTLSCSPISGHRSVSWYQQTPGQGLQFLFEYFSETQRNKGNFPGRFSGRQFSNSRSEMNVSTLELGDSALYLCASSFRTDIFSGANVLTFGAGSRLTVL.

Remarks on this clone: The CDR3 end is not reached by the read, which stops 3 residues before it; the germline J gene fills it in. The gene calls are TRBV9 and TRBJ2-1; 8 bases align to TRBD2. Germline CDR1 SGDLS, CDR2 YYNGEE. The CDR3 totals 15 residues. Trimming removed 2 bases from V and 8 bases from J; junction bases left unmatched: 9. CDR3 region: CASSVWSGSGDEQFF. CDR3 DNA, as far as it was read: TGTGCCAGCAGCGTGTGGAGCGGGAGCGGGGATGAG.

In regard to this clone: The observed sequence ends 3 residues before the CDR3 terminus, with the missing tail filled in from the germline J gene. The V gene is TRBV20-1, the J gene TRBJ1-5; TRBD1 aligns across 9 bases. Germline values: CDR1 DFQATT, CDR2 SNEGSKA (reference sequence). Unmatched junction bases numbered 8, after V lost 2 bases and J lost 3 bases. The CDR3 totals 16 residues. CDR3 DNA (partial): TGCAGTGCTAGACGTAACAGGGGGCTCATCAATCAGCCC. Translating gives CSARRNRGLINQP. The whole CDR3 reads CSARRNRGLINQPQHF.

Concerning this clone itself: The read ends 3 residues shy of where the CDR3 ends; the end is completed using the germline J gene. The rearrangement links TRBV11-3 to TRBJ2-7; 8 bases are a match to TRBD2. Germline values: CDR1 SGHNT, CDR2 YENEEA. This CDR3 is built from 14 residues. The V segment lost 5 bases and the J segment 6 bases; nucleotides outside the gene matches: 9. The part of the CDR3 DNA that was read is TGTGCCAGCAGCGACCATAGCGGGAATGTCGAG. Translated, it gives CASSDHSGNVE. The entire CDR3 is CASSDHSGNVEQYF.

As regards this clone: Sequencing ends 3 residues short of the CDR3 end; the germline J gene provides the rest. The chain uses TRBV19 and TRBJ2-5, with D perhaps matching TRBD1 (5 bases). CDR1 and CDR2 from the germline V gene are LNHDA and SQIVND (reference sequence). This CDR3 has 13 residues. V was clipped by 7 bases and J by 2 bases, with 11 bases between them. CDR3 bases read: TGTGCCAGTACTGGGGCAGGGCAAGAGACC. It translates to CASTGAGQET. The CDR3 as a whole reads CASTGAGQETQYF.

Note on this clone: The CDR3 goes on 3 residues after the read ends, and that part is filled in from the germline J gene. The rearrangement links TRBV11-3 to TRBJ1-1, with D unresolved. Per the germline V gene, CDR1 is SGHNT and CDR2 is YENEEA. V dropped 4 bases and J dropped 1 base, with 7 bases sitting between them. The CDR3 extends over 13 amino acids. The sequenced CDR3 bases are TGTGCCAGCAGCTCCGCAGAGAACACTGAA. Amino acids: CASSSAENTE. In full, the CDR3 reads CASSSAENTEAFF.

A word on this clone: The read comes to an end 3 residues before the CDR3 does, leaving the germline J gene to fill in the end. The chain combines TRBV29-1 with TRBJ2-5, with 14 bases fitting TRBD2. The CDR3 extends over 16 amino acids. In germline, CDR1 is SQVTM, CDR2 ANQGSEA. The V gene end was trimmed by 6 bases and the J gene end by 4 bases; junction bases not matched to a gene: 10. The CDR3 sequence is CSVSRLAGGNGETQYF. CDR3 DNA (partial): TGCAGCGTCTCCCGACTAGCGGGGGGGAACGGAGAGACC.

A word on this clone: The read ends 3 residues early relative to the CDR3; the germline J gene fills the gap. This sequence joins TRBV6-1 and TRBJ2-7; D is ambiguous. The CDR3 contains 14 residues. Germline V gene sequence: CDR1 MNHNS, CDR2 SASEGT. The V end lost 2 bases, the J end lost 4 bases, and 12 bases lay between the germline ends. CDR3 DNA, as far as it was read: TGTGCCAGCAGTGAAAGTCCCCTACGATACGAG. Its translation is CASSESPLRYE. The full CDR3 protein reads CASSESPLRYEQYF.

On this clone itself: The DNA ends 3 residues before the CDR3 does, and the rest of the CDR3 is filled in from the germline J gene. V usage is TRBV12-3 or TRBV12-4 and J usage is TRBJ2-3; 7 bases line up with TRBD2. The ends lost 2 bases at V and 2 bases at J; junction bases unmatched: 7. This CDR3 comprises 16 residues. The CDR3 region is CASSLRAGEVTDTQYF. Partial CDR3 DNA: TGTGCCAGCAGTTTAAGGGCGGGGGAGGTCACAGATACG.

As to this clone: Read data end 3 residues before the CDR3 end; the end is taken from the germline J gene. The chain links TRBV20-1 to TRBJ1-2; 7 bases are a match to TRBD1. This CDR3 comprises 13 residues. CDR1 and CDR2 (germline): DFQATT, SNEGSKA (reference sequence). Trimming at V came to 4 bases and at J to 4 bases, leaving 6 bases not matched to a gene. The CDR3 reads CSATDRVLYGYTF. CDR3 DNA (partial): TGCAGTGCTACTGACAGGGTACTCTATGGC.

About this clone: The CDR3 goes on 3 residues after the read ends, and that part is filled in from the germline J gene. This chain joins TRBV7-2 and TRBJ2-1; no definite D call. V shed 2 bases and J shed 7 bases, with 9 bases lying between them. This CDR3 spans 13 amino acids. Germline V CDR1 and CDR2: SGHTA, FQGNSA. The CDR3 here is CASSLNSLNEQFF. CDR3 DNA (partial): TGTGCCAGCAGCTTAAACAGCCTAAATGAG.

On this clone: The CDR3 is cut off 3 residues early in the read; its end comes from the germline J gene. The chain couples TRBV11-2 to TRBJ2-1; 7 bases line up with TRBD2. Germline V gene lookup returns CDR1 SGHAT and CDR2 FQNNGV. The CDR3 length is 15 residues. V was pared by 6 bases and J by 3 bases, with 8 bases of the junction left unmatched. CDR3 bases read: TGTGCCAGCAGTCCCGGGACGGGGGGCTACAATGAG. It is translated as CASSPGTGGYNE. The CDR3 in its entirety is CASSPGTGGYNEQFF.

As concerns this clone: The CDR3 is cut off 3 residues early in the read; its end comes from the germline J gene. The chain uses TRBV13 and TRBJ1-2; tentative D call: TRBD1 (6 bases). Germline V lookup: CDR1 PRHDT, CDR2 FYEKMQ (reference sequence). CDR3 length equals 19 residues. Trimming removed 5 bases from V and 0 bases from J, with 25 bases in between. The CDR3 loop reads CASSASRGQSYLANYGYTF. Incomplete CDR3 DNA: TGTGCCAGCAGCGCGTCTCGAGGACAGTCTTACCTAGCTAACTATGGC.

Worth noting for this clone: The CDR3 extends 3 residues past the end of the read, so its final part is completed from the germline J gene. The chain recombines TRBV6-4 with TRBJ2-3, with 7 positions matching TRBD2. J lost 6 bases, V lost 4 bases, and 16 bases had no gene match. CDR3 size: 17 residues. The germline V gene has CDR1 MRHNA and CDR2 SNTAGT. CDR3 residues: CASSVSGGSGPEDTQYF. The part of the CDR3 DNA that was read is TGTGCCAGCAGTGTCTCCGGGGGGTCAGGACCAGAGGATACG.

Of note for this clone: Coverage ceases 3 residues before the CDR3 finishes, and the germline J gene fills in the end. V and J are TRBV7-6 and TRBJ1-6; 7 bases are a match to TRBD1. The CDR3 consists of 15 residues. The V segment lost 1 base and the J segment 6 bases; nucleotides outside the gene matches: 3. From germline, CDR1 is SGHVS and CDR2 FNYEAQ. The CDR3 is CASSLEQGFNSPLHF. The CDR3 bases that were read are TGTGCCAGCAGCTTAGAACAGGGGTTTAATTCACCC.